Below are 2 T cell receptor beta chains sequenced from a single sample in a study of blood T cell repertoires in COVID-19. Profiled with immunoSEQ multiplex PCR; TCRdb holds only in-frame clones, not every one. The sample contains some 240,000 clones, roughly 80% of which appear only once. Sequenced input: peripheral blood. Source of these receptors: a woman aged 80 or older with acute or convalescent COVID-19.

This chain joins TRBV19 and TRBJ1-3, with 7 bases that match TRBD1. The CDR3 covers 15 residues. Germline-derived CDR1 and CDR2 are LNHDA and SQIVND (reference sequence). V shed 5 bases and J 0 bases; nucleotides not matched to a gene: 4. The CDR3 is CASSQGQSSGNTIYF. CDR3 sequence (DNA): TGTGCCAGTAGTCAGGGACAGAGCTCTGGAAACACCATATATTTT. The variable domain in full, with the rest retrieved from reference TRBV19 and TRBJ1-3, is DGGITQSPKYLFRKEGQNVTLSCEQNLNHDAMYWYRQDPGQGLRLIYYSQIVNDFQKGDIAEGYSVSREKKESFPLTVTSAQKNPTAFYLCASSQGQSSGNTIYFGEGSWLTVV.

This rearrangement joins TRBV11-2 to TRBJ2-5; TRBD1 might be the D (8 bases). Germline V gene data show CDR1 as SGHAT and CDR2 as FQNNGV. The CDR3 is 15 residues long. V shed 5 bases and J shed 4 bases, with 17 bases lying between them. DNA of the CDR3: TGTGCCAGCAGCCTACAGGGGGGGAGAGGAGAGACCCAGTACTTC. Its protein is CASSLQGGRGETQYF.